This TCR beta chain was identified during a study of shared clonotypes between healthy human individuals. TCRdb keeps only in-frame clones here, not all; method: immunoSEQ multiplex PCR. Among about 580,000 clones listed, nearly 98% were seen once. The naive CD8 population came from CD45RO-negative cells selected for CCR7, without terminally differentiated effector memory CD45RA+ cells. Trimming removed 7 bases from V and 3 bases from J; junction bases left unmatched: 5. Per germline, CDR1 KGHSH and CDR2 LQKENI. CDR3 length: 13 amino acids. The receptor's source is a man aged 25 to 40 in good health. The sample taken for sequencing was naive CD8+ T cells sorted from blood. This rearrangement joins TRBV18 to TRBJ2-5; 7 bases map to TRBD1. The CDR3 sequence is CASLQGMEETQYF. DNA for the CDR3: TGTGCCAGCTTACAGGGGATGGAAGAGACCCAGTACTTC. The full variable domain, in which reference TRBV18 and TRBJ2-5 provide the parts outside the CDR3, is NAGVMQNPRHLVRRRGQEARLRCSPMKGHSHVYWYRQLPEEGLKFMVYLQKENIIDESGMPKERFSAEFPKEGPSILRIQQVVRGDSAAYFCASLQGMEETQYFGPGTRLLVL.